Listed below are T cell receptor beta chains from one sample, sequenced in a study of T cell responses to AZD1222 COVID-19 vaccine. Assay used: immunoSEQ multiplex PCR; TCRdb lists only in-frame clones, some missing. This table has roughly 180,000 clones, 80% to 95% appearing once. The sample here was peripheral blood, taken 28 days after the second AZD1222 dose. Receptors were obtained from an adult who received the AZD1222 COVID-19 vaccine. The CDR3 runs from the conserved cysteine through the conserved F or W. The D gene is left open where the match is weak. A clone size is listed for some rows: how often the clone was seen (once, few, many), or a class if it is expanded.

TRBD2,TRBJ2-1,few,TRBV5-1,18,CASSLGGASGLSNNEQFF,TGCGCCAGCAGCTTGGGAGGGGCTAGCGGTCTAAGTAACAATGAGCAGTTCTTC
-,TRBJ1-4,-,TRBV28,14,CASATPGGGEKLFF,TGTGCCAGCGCTACTCCGGGGGGCGGAGAAAAACTGTTTTTT
TRBD2,TRBJ2-1,-,TRBV5-1,16,CASSVYLAGPNNEQFF,TGCGCCAGCAGCGTCTACCTAGCGGGCCCGAACAATGAGCAGTTCTTC
-,TRBJ1-2,-,TRBV2,13,CASSPRSDYGYTF,TGTGCCAGCAGTCCTCGCTCCGACTATGGCTACACCTTC
-,TRBJ2-3,-,TRBV6-6,22,CASSPDTDRAALRGGRVDTQYF,TGTGCCAGCAGTCCAGACACCGACAGGGCCGCACTCCGGGGGGGCCGAGTTGATACGCAGTATTTT
-,TRBJ2-1,-,TRBV3-1/TRBV3-2,16,CASSQDKGDRYNEQFF,TGTGCCAGCAGCCAAGACAAGGGAGACCGATACAATGAGCAGTTCTTC
-,TRBJ1-1,once,TRBV11-2,12,CASSSTVGEAFF,TGTGCCAGCAGCTCCACGGTTGGTGAAGCTTTCTTT
-,TRBJ1-2,-,TRBV12-3/TRBV12-4,13,CASSLAISGSYTF,TGTGCCAGCAGTTTAGCGATTTCGGGTAGCTACACCTTC
-,TRBJ1-5,-,TRBV11-2,13,CASSVEGNQPQHF,TGTGCCAGCAGCGTCGAGGGCAATCAGCCCCAGCATTTT
-,TRBJ1-1,-,TRBV6-5,15,CASYYSGGAGAEAFF,TGTGCCAGCTATTACTCCGGGGGCGCGGGGGCTGAAGCTTTCTTT
-,TRBJ1-3,-,TRBV7-9,15,CASSPMGSIGNTIYF,TGTGCCAGCAGCCCCATGGGATCTATAGGAAACACCATATATTTT
TRBD2,TRBJ2-1,-,TRBV15,16,CATSREAGGALNEQFF,TGTGCCACCAGCAGAGAGGCGGGAGGGGCTCTAAATGAGCAGTTCTTC
-,TRBJ1-5,-,TRBV2,14,CASSWTQVNQPQHF,TGTGCCAGCAGCTGGACACAAGTAAATCAGCCCCAGCATTTT
TRBD1,TRBJ2-3,-,TRBV6-2/TRBV6-3,16,CASSPHRGRGTDTQYF,TGTGCCAGCAGCCCTCACAGGGGGCGAGGGACAGATACGCAGTATTTT
-,TRBJ2-3,-,TRBV7-6,14,CASSSPEGTDTQYF,TGTGCCAGCAGCTCCCCCGAGGGCACAGATACGCAGTATTTT
-,TRBJ2-1,once,TRBV2,14,CASSETRGGNEQFF,TGTGCCAGCAGTGAGACGAGGGGGGGTAATGAGCAGTTCTTC
-,TRBJ2-4,-,TRBV28,12,CASQGTPGIQYF,TGTGCCAGCCAGGGGACGCCAGGCATTCAGTACTTC
-,TRBJ2-1,once,TRBV19,15,CASRRGVGSYNEQFF,TGTGCCAGTAGACGAGGGGTAGGATCCTACAATGAGCAGTTCTTC